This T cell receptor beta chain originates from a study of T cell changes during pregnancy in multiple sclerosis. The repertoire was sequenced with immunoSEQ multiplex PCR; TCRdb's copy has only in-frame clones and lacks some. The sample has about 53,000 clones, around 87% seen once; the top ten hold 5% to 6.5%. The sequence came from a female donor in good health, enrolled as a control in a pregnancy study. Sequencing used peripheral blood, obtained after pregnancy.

The CDR3 is CASGDTGTSGSSYNEQFF. The DNA of the CDR3 is TGTGCCAGCGGGGATACCGGGACTAGCGGGAGCTCCTACAATGAGCAGTTCTTC. This sequence joins TRBV27 and TRBJ2-1; 14 bases map to TRBD2. The ends lost 8 bases at V and 0 bases at J; junction bases unmatched: 9. The CDR3 runs 18 residues. The germline CDR1 and CDR2 sequences are MNHEY and SMNVEV (reference sequence).